Following are 26 T cell receptor beta chains from one sample sequenced in a study of shared clonotypes between healthy human individuals. The method was immunoSEQ multiplex PCR; TCRdb's version includes in-frame clones alone and lacks a portion of them. Of more than 1,200,000 clones listed, about 98.5% are singletons. The sequencing input was naive CD4+ T cells sorted from blood. Subset reported: CD45RA+ positively selected. All receptors derive from a man between 25 and 39 years old in good health.

The chain carries TRBV5-5 and TRBJ2-7; 10 bases agree with TRBD1. The CDR3 runs to 15 residues. J lost 5 bases, V lost 1 base, and 6 bases had no gene match. Per germline, CDR1 SGHKS and CDR2 YYEKEE (reference sequence). CDR3 region: CASSLPSGTGDEQYF. The CDR3 DNA follows: TGTGCCAGCAGCTTGCCGAGTGGGACAGGGGACGAGCAGTACTTC.

The chain combines TRBV6-6 with TRBJ2-7; 10 bases map to TRBD2. J gave up 0 bases and V 5 bases, and 7 bases lay outside the gene matches. CDR3 size: 16 residues. From germline, CDR1 is MNHNY and CDR2 SVGAGI (reference sequence). CDR3 sequence: CASSRLAGQVSYEQYF. For the CDR3, the DNA is TGTGCCAGCAGTCGACTAGCGGGCCAAGTCTCCTACGAGCAGTACTTC.

The chain couples TRBV19 to TRBJ2-1, with 8 bases aligning to TRBD2. The CDR3 loop spans 15 amino acids. The trim removed 1 base at V and 7 bases at J, leaving 6 bases unmatched. Germline assignment: CDR1 LNHDA and CDR2 SQIVND (reference sequence). The CDR3 DNA is TGTGCCAGTAGTATAGGGGGACTAGTAATGAATGAGCAGTTCTTC. This translates into CASSIGGLVMNEQFF.

This clone showed up just once. V gene TRBV6-5 combines with J gene TRBJ1-3; TRBD1 agrees at 7 bases. The germline V gene encodes CDR1 MNHEY and CDR2 SVGAGI. There are 14 residues in the CDR3. Losses at the gene ends were 8 bases for V and 4 bases for J; bases not matched to a gene: 8. In DNA, the CDR3 is TGTGCCAGCCTCCCCACAGGGGACGGAAACACCATATATTTT. It encodes CASLPTGDGNTIYF.

The rearrangement links TRBV5-8 to TRBJ2-7; D may correspond to TRBD1 or TRBD2 (5 bases each). Trimming took off 1 base at V and 6 bases at J, with 17 bases between the two ends. Germline V lookup: CDR1 SGHTS, CDR2 YDEGEE. This CDR3 has 15 residues. The CDR3 DNA reads as TGTGCCAGCAGCTTGCTTGATCGGCCCGGGACCGAGCAGTACTTC. Its translation: CASSLLDRPGTEQYF.

The rearrangement uses TRBV9 and TRBJ2-7, with D uncertain. CDR3 length equals 14 residues. The V and J ends lost 0 bases and 1 base respectively, with 8 bases between them. Germline V lookup: CDR1 SGDLS, CDR2 YYNGEE. CDR3 region: CASSVGAESYEQYF. The DNA for the CDR3 is TGTGCCAGCAGCGTAGGGGCTGAGTCCTACGAGCAGTACTTC.

This clone has just one count. This chain uses TRBV18 with TRBJ2-7, with D possibly TRBD2 on 6 matching bases. The CDR3 runs 13 residues. Per the germline V gene, CDR1 is KGHSH and CDR2 is LQKENI. V lost 0 bases to trimming and J lost 7 bases, with 10 bases between them. For the CDR3, the DNA is TGTGCCAGCTCACCACCGGAGGCGGGGGAGCAGTACTTC. Its translation is CASSPPEAGEQYF.

The chain has TRBV28 and TRBJ1-1; no clear D gene. CDR3 length equals 11 residues. The V end lost 2 bases, the J end lost 7 bases, and 5 bases lay between the germline ends. CDR1 and CDR2 (germline): MDHEN, SYDVKM. The CDR3 spells CASSLHREAFF. The CDR3 nucleotides read TGTGCCAGCAGTTTACACCGTGAAGCTTTCTTT.

This chain connects TRBV19 to TRBJ2-2; TRBD2 matches at 8 bases. J gave up 2 bases and V 3 bases, and 17 bases lay outside the gene matches. The CDR3 consists of 20 residues. Germline V CDR1 and CDR2: LNHDA, SQIVND (reference sequence). Here the CDR3 DNA reads TGTGCCAGTAGTATCCCACCTATTAGCGGGATTAGGCCTAACACCGGGGAGCTGTTTTTT. Protein product: CASSIPPISGIRPNTGELFF.

The CDR3 reads CASSLYKNEQYF. In DNA form, the CDR3 reads TGCGCCAGCAGCTTGTATAAGAACGAGCAGTACTTC. V and J are TRBV5-1 and TRBJ2-7; no definite D call. This CDR3 is built from 12 residues. V lost 1 base and J lost 5, with 7 bases in between. CDR1 is SGHRS and CDR2 is YFSETQ in the germline V gene.

The chain employs TRBV2 and TRBJ2-2; D perhaps matches TRBD1 (6 bases). This CDR3 comprises 15 residues. Germline V CDR1 and CDR2: SNHLY, FYNNEI. The V end was cut by 6 bases, the J end by 5 bases, with 16 bases between. CDR3 DNA sequence: TGTGCCAGCAGACGGGACAAGGGCGTGACCGGGGAGCTGTTTTTT. Amino acids: CASRRDKGVTGELFF.

V is TRBV6-5 and J is TRBJ1-2; TRBD1 might be the D (6 bases). V was cut by 6 bases and J by 8 bases, with 16 bases left in between. This CDR3 has 13 amino acids. The germline gives CDR1 MNHEY, CDR2 SVGAGI. The CDR3 region is CASSVTGNRGYTF. As DNA, the CDR3 is TGTGCCAGCAGCGTGACAGGAAATAGGGGCTACACCTTC.

This sequence joins TRBV6-5 and TRBJ2-1, with 7 bases that match TRBD1. Germline V gene data show CDR1 as MNHEY and CDR2 as SVGAGI. The V gene end was trimmed by 5 bases and the J gene end by 7 bases; junction bases not matched to a gene: 2. The length of the CDR3 is 12 residues. CDR3 sequence reads: CASSDRVNEQFF. DNA of the CDR3: TGTGCCAGCAGTGACAGGGTGAATGAGCAGTTCTTC.

The V gene is TRBV10-1, the J gene TRBJ2-5; 8 bases align to TRBD2. This CDR3 region has 15 residues. Germline-derived CDR1 and CDR2 are WNHNN and SYGVQD (reference sequence). V was pared by 2 bases and J by 5 bases, with 7 bases of the junction left unmatched. The CDR3 nucleotides read TGCGCCAGCAGTGAGAATCCGTCGGGAGGGGAGACCCAGTACTTC. As protein: CASSENPSGGETQYF.

The chain recombines TRBV28 with TRBJ2-3, with D possibly called TRBD1 or TRBD2 (5 bases each). Deletions cut 6 bases from V and 5 bases from J, with 18 bases between. The CDR3 is made up of 15 amino acids. Germline V gene lookup returns CDR1 MDHEN and CDR2 SYDVKM. The CDR3 DNA reads TGTGCCAGCAGCCCTGTCGGCAGTGGGGGAGATACGCAGTATTTT. As protein: CASSPVGSGGDTQYF.

This clone was seen once. The sample has other DNA sequences that encode this CDR3 too. The V call is TRBV7-2, the J call TRBJ2-7; D is uncertain. CDR1 and CDR2 (germline): SGHTA, FQGNSA. The length of the CDR3 is 13 residues. Trimming stripped 3 bases from V and 1 base from J, with 7 bases between. CDR3 coding DNA: TGTGCCAGCAGCTTGGGCAGGTCCTACGAGCAGTACTTC. Translating it yields CASSLGRSYEQYF. The variable domain in full, completed from reference TRBV7-2 and TRBJ2-7, reads GAGVSQSPSNKVTEKGKDVELRCDPISGHTALYWYRQSLGQGLEFLIYFQGNSAPDKSGLPSDRFSAERTGGSVSTLTIQRTQQEDSAVYLCASSLGRSYEQYFGPGTRLTVT.

Comment on this clone: Other DNA sequences from this sample encode an identical CDR3 as well. The chain recombines TRBV19 with TRBJ2-6; no definite D call. CDR1 and CDR2 (germline): LNHDA, SQIVND (reference sequence). CDR3 length: 13 amino acids. Trimming removed 3 bases from V and 0 bases from J, with 0 bases in between. CDR3 nucleotide sequence: TGTGCCAGTAGTATCTCTGGGGCCAACGTCCTGACTTTC. Translating it yields CASSISGANVLTF.

The chain employs TRBV9 and TRBJ2-1; tentative D call: TRBD2 (6 bases). This CDR3 is 15 amino acids long. Germline V gives CDR1 SGDLS, CDR2 YYNGEE. The ends were cut back, 0 bases at V and 5 bases at J, with 12 bases in the middle. This CDR3 is CASSVGFSGDNEQFF. In DNA form, the CDR3 reads TGTGCCAGCAGCGTAGGTTTTTCGGGGGACAATGAGCAGTTCTTC.

This clone was observed a handful of times. The chain employs TRBV11-2 and TRBJ1-4, with 8 bases identical to TRBD1. CDR1 is SGHAT, CDR2 FQNNGV, per germline. The junction had 4 bases not matched to a gene; V was cut back by 5 bases and J by 14 bases. This CDR3 is built from 11 residues. CDR3 protein: CASSPGTGLFF. The CDR3, as DNA: TGTGCCAGCAGCCCCGGGACAGGCCTGTTTTTT.

This chain links TRBV6-1 with TRBJ1-2, with 8 bases fitting TRBD1. The germline gives CDR1 MNHNS, CDR2 SASEGT. This CDR3 spans 17 amino acids. J lost 1 base, V lost 4 bases, and 11 bases had no gene match. CDR3 bases: TGTGCCAGCAGTGGGTTCCCCGCCGGACAGGGTAACTATGGCTACACCTTC. It encodes CASSGFPAGQGNYGYTF.

The V and J genes are TRBV5-1 and TRBJ2-7, with 8 bases fitting TRBD1. The V segment lost 4 bases and the J segment 3 bases; nucleotides outside the gene matches: 6. There are 14 residues in the CDR3. Germline CDR1 is SGHRS and CDR2 is YFSETQ. CDR3 sequence (DNA): TGCGCCAGCAGCGGAGGACAGGGAGGCTACGAGCAGTACTTC. Encoded protein: CASSGGQGGYEQYF.

The rearrangement joins TRBV5-1 to TRBJ2-7, with D possibly TRBD1 on 6 matching bases. Trimming took off 2 bases at V and 1 base at J, with 22 bases between the two ends. The germline gives CDR1 SGHRS, CDR2 YFSETQ. This CDR3 contains 18 residues. In nucleotides, the CDR3 is TGCGCCAGCAGCTTTAGTGGCACGACAGGAAGTCCTTCCTACGAGCAGTACTTC. Residues: CASSFSGTTGSPSYEQYF.

The chain recombines TRBV7-6 with TRBJ2-7, with 7 bases aligning to TRBD2. There are 15 residues in the CDR3. The germline V gene encodes CDR1 SGHVS and CDR2 FNYEAQ. V lost 2 bases and J lost 3; bases outside the gene matches: 7. The CDR3 here is CASSLTLREDYEQYF. CDR3 nucleotide sequence: TGTGCCAGCAGCTTAACGTTACGGGAGGACTACGAGCAGTACTTC. The full variable domain, completed using reference TRBV7-6 and TRBJ2-7, is GAGVSQSPRYKVTKRGQDVALRCDPISGHVSLYWYRQALGQGPEFLTYFNYEAQQDKSGLPNDRFSAERPEGSISTLTIQRTEQRDSAMYRCASSLTLREDYEQYFGPGTRLTVT.

The rearrangement joins TRBV28 to TRBJ2-2; D uncertain. The CDR3 sequence is 13 residues long. Trimming removed 6 bases at V and 5 bases at J, with 10 bases between. Germline lookup yields CDR1 MDHEN and CDR2 SYDVKM. The CDR3 sequence is CASSPLRTGELFF. In nucleotides, the CDR3 is TGTGCCAGCAGCCCACTAAGGACCGGGGAGCTGTTTTTT.

This clone was picked up one time. This chain connects TRBV5-1 to TRBJ2-5; TRBD2 matches at 15 bases. Unmatched junction bases numbered 8, after V lost 0 bases and J lost 5 bases. This CDR3 comprises 18 residues. CDR1 SGHRS and CDR2 YFSETQ come from the germline V gene. This CDR3 reads CASSLARTSGRATETQYF. CDR3 DNA sequence: TGCGCCAGCAGCTTGGCTCGGACTAGCGGGAGGGCCACGGAGACCCAGTACTTC.

V gene TRBV25-1 combines with J gene TRBJ2-2; D not certain. Germline V gives CDR1 MGHDK, CDR2 SYGVNS. This CDR3 is built from 13 residues. V was clipped by 7 bases and J by 6 bases, with 12 bases between them. The CDR3 DNA is TGTGCCAGCACGGTAGACCCGCCCGGGGAGCTGTTTTTT. This gives the protein CASTVDPPGELFF.